The T cell receptor beta chain under discussion was sequenced for a study of blood T cell repertoires in COVID-19. Overall study context: COVID-19 samples collected from the United States, Italy and Spain covered acute and convalescent phases. Sample material is recorded as cDNA or gDNA derived from T cells, B-cell-depleted T cells, or PBMCs.

The CDR3 spans 15 residues. V dropped 5 bases and J dropped 2; count of bases not matched to a gene: 8. Germline CDR1 is SEHNR and CDR2 is FQNEAQ (reference sequence). Study processing details: Amplified reference gene primers provided the basis for estimating nucleated cell counts. The method was immunoSEQ multiplex PCR; TCRdb's version includes in-frame clones alone and lacks a portion of them. From that table come the V and J calls and clone size; the DNA was used to work out D and trimming. The sample lists about 400,000 clones, approximately 84% occurring once. The V and J genes are TRBV7-9 and TRBJ1-1; 7 nucleotides agree with TRBD1. The origin of this receptor is a woman aged 25-40 years who had recovered from COVID-19. Source material: PBMCs or T cells enriched from blood (not recorded which). The CDR3 sequence: CASSPQGSFNTEAFF. Written as DNA, the CDR3 is TGTGCCAGCAGCCCACAGGGGTCGTTTAACACTGAAGCTTTCTTT.